The clone carrying this TCR beta chain was detected only a few times. This entry is derived from a study of T-cell memory formation after mild COVID-19. Losses at the gene ends were 2 bases for V and 0 bases for J; bases not matched to a gene: 4. Germline CDR1 SGHTA, CDR2 FQGTGA. This CDR3 region has 16 residues. Via MiXCR, TCRdb re-called the 5' RACE reads, giving one row per CDR3 protein. This sample has some 300,000 distinct CDR3 sequences, with less than 20% found just once. The receptor was isolated from a man between 18 and 29 years old who had mild COVID-19 (a few samples of this study predate the infection). Cell type and time point are not known. The source material was PBMCs or a T cell subset sorted from them (not recorded which). The chain couples TRBV7-3 to TRBJ2-3, with TRBD1 matching 8 bases. The CDR3 nucleotides read TGTGCCAGCAGCTTAGGACAGGGACAGAGCACAGATACGCAGTATTTT. Its translation: CASSLGQGQSTDTQYF.